These 21 T cell receptor beta chains were all obtained from the same sample, sequenced in a study of technical replicates of blood from several donors. TCRdb keeps only in-frame clones here, not all; method: immunoSEQ multiplex PCR. In the table there are 65,000 to 80,000 clones, under 99% of which are singletons. Source material: T cells isolated from PBMCs. The receptors originated from a human donor in good health.

The rearrangement links TRBV5-4 to TRBJ2-7; 7 positions match TRBD2. The junction had 3 bases not matched to a gene; V was cut back by 0 bases and J by 0 bases. CDR1 and CDR2 from the germline V gene are SGHNT and YYREEE (reference sequence). This CDR3 has 15 amino acids. Here the CDR3 DNA reads TGTGCCAGCAGCTTGGGCGGGGGTCCCTCCTACGAGCAGTACTTC. This codes for CASSLGGGPSYEQYF.

This clone has a single count. The rearrangement links TRBV28 to TRBJ1-2; D perhaps matches TRBD1 (5 bases). Deletions cut 2 bases from V and 6 bases from J, with 16 bases between. Germline assignment: CDR1 MDHEN and CDR2 SYDVKM. The CDR3 has 15 residues. CDR3 DNA: TGTGCCAGCAGTTTACTTCTCCAGGGCTCCCATGGCTACACCTTC. Residues: CASSLLLQGSHGYTF.

This chain links TRBV4-1 with TRBJ2-6; the D gene is possibly TRBD2 (6 bases). Germline lookup yields CDR1 MGHRA and CDR2 YSYEKL. This CDR3 has 15 residues. With 5 bases removed from V and 0 bases from J, the gap between germline ends came to 8 bases. The CDR3 sequence is CASSVGSSGANVLTF. The CDR3 nucleotides are TGCGCCAGCAGCGTCGGGAGCTCTGGGGCCAACGTCCTGACTTTC.

The chain joins TRBV28 to TRBJ2-5; tentative D call: TRBD1 (6 bases). Germline V lookup: CDR1 MDHEN, CDR2 SYDVKM. With 6 bases removed from V and 4 bases from J, the gap between germline ends came to 18 bases. The CDR3 length is 15 residues. CDR3 sequence (DNA): TGTGCCAGCAGACTAACAGGGCTTGCTGTAGAGACCCAGTACTTC. Translated: CASRLTGLAVETQYF.

This sequence joins TRBV11-1 and TRBJ2-3; D is perhaps TRBD2 (6 bases). Germline CDR1 and CDR2: SGHAT and FQDESV (reference sequence). The CDR3 has 16 amino acids. V lost 3 bases, J lost 3 bases, and 16 bases lay in between. CDR3 sequence: CASSFRGGVITDTQYF. CDR3 DNA sequence: TGTGCCAGCAGCTTTCGGGGAGGAGTGATAACAGATACGCAGTATTTT.

This clone was seen once. The J gene is TRBJ2-7, the V gene TRBV6-1; D possibly corresponds to TRBD1 (6 bases). Per germline, CDR1 MNHNS and CDR2 SASEGT. The ends were cut back, 3 bases at V and 2 bases at J, with 20 bases in the middle. This CDR3 spans 17 amino acids. The CDR3 nucleotides read TGTGCCAGCAGTGAGTCGAGTGGGCCCAGGGACACCTACGAGCAGTACTTC. This gives the protein CASSESSGPRDTYEQYF.

This rearrangement joins TRBV6-1 to TRBJ2-3; 9 nucleotides line up with TRBD2. The germline gives CDR1 MNHNS, CDR2 SASEGT. The CDR3 sequence is 14 residues long. Trimming took 6 bases from V and 4 from J; bases not matched to a gene: 5. CDR3 amino acids: CASSLGTSPDTQYF. The CDR3 coding sequence is TGTGCCAGCAGCCTCGGGACTAGCCCAGATACGCAGTATTTT.

The chain has TRBV7-8 and TRBJ1-5; 8 bases are shared with TRBD1. V lost 5 bases to trimming and J lost 2 bases; unmatched junction nucleotides: 8. The CDR3 spans 16 residues. Germline V CDR1 and CDR2: SGHVS, FQNEAQ. CDR3 amino acids: CASSPWTGSGNQPQHF. As DNA, the CDR3 is TGTGCCAGCAGCCCTTGGACAGGGAGCGGCAATCAGCCCCAGCATTTT.

The V and J genes are TRBV2 and TRBJ2-5; D ambiguous. V shed 8 bases and J shed 2 bases, with 6 bases lying between them. CDR1 and CDR2 from the germline V gene are SNHLY and FYNNEI. The CDR3 is 11 amino acids. The CDR3 region is CASLEQETQYF. In DNA form, the CDR3 reads TGTGCCAGCCTGGAGCAAGAGACCCAGTACTTC.

The V call is TRBV9, the J call TRBJ2-4, with 8 bases fitting TRBD2. The V and J ends lost 6 bases and 2 bases, in that order; junction bases with no gene match: 13. The CDR3 is made up of 17 amino acids. CDR1 is SGDLS, CDR2 YYNGEE, per germline. The CDR3: CASTPGGEREPKNIQYF. The CDR3 nucleotides are TGTGCCAGCACCCCGGGAGGTGAGCGGGAGCCCAAAAACATTCAGTACTTC.

The CDR3: CASTRQPNTEAFF. The DNA for the CDR3 is TGTGCCAGCACCCGACAGCCGAACACTGAAGCTTTCTTT. The V call is TRBV2, the J call TRBJ1-1, with D tentatively TRBD1 (5 bases). The CDR3 is 13 residues long. Germline loops: CDR1 SNHLY, CDR2 FYNNEI. Trimming took off 7 bases at V and 1 base at J, with 10 bases between the two ends.

This chain joins TRBV11-3 and TRBJ1-1; TRBD1 is a possible D gene (5 bases). The CDR3 has 13 amino acids. V lost 0 bases to trimming and J lost 10 bases, with 12 bases between them. CDR1 and CDR2 from the germline V gene are SGHNT and YENEEA. CDR3 DNA sequence: TGTGCCAGCAGCTTAGATGCGGGGGATGGAGCTTTCTTT. Its translation: CASSLDAGDGAFF. Variable domain in full (rest from reference TRBV11-3 and TRBJ1-1): EAGVVQSPRYKIIEKKQPVAFWCNPISGHNTLYWYLQNLGQGPELLIRYENEEAVDDSQLPKDRFSAERLKGVDSTLKIQPAELGDSAVYLCASSLDAGDGAFFGQGTRLTVV.

The chain uses TRBV7-3 and TRBJ2-2; D perhaps matches TRBD2 (5 bases). V lost 7 bases and J 2 bases, leaving 17 bases between the germline ends. From germline, CDR1 is SGHTA and CDR2 FQGTGA. The CDR3 sequence is 16 residues long. The CDR3 reads CASTPARTFNTGELFF. For the CDR3, the DNA is TGTGCCAGCACCCCCGCTCGGACTTTTAACACCGGGGAGCTGTTTTTT. Based on the CDR3 plus reference TRBV7-3 and TRBJ2-2, the full variable domain is GAGVSQTPSNKVTEKGKYVELRCDPISGHTALYWYRQSLGQGPEFLIYFQGTGAADDSGLPNDRFFAVRPEGSVSTLKIQRTERGDSAVYLCASTPARTFNTGELFFGEGSRLTVL.

This clone was picked up one time. This chain uses TRBV7-2 with TRBJ1-4; D gene unclear. The CDR3 length is 13 residues. Germline CDR1 reads SGHTA; CDR2 reads FQGNSA. Trimming pared 2 bases from V and 6 bases from J, leaving 7 bases between. CDR3 in amino acids: CASSLLRDEKLFF. The DNA of the CDR3 is TGTGCCAGCAGCTTATTACGGGATGAAAAACTGTTTTTT.

The chain's CDR3 is CASSATTGANVLTF. CDR3 nucleotides: TGCGCCAGCAGCGCGACAACTGGGGCCAACGTCCTGACTTTC. The chain is built from TRBV5-1 and TRBJ2-6; D is ambiguous. This CDR3 has 14 amino acids. From germline, CDR1 is SGHRS and CDR2 YFSETQ. V was clipped by 4 bases and J by 2 bases, with 7 bases between them.

The chain joins TRBV9 to TRBJ1-1; 9 nucleotides align to TRBD1. From germline, CDR1 is SGDLS and CDR2 YYNGEE. With 4 bases clipped from V and 4 bases from J, the junction kept 5 bases outside the gene matches. CDR3 length: 14 residues. CDR3 sequence (DNA): TGTGCCAGCAGCACGACGACAGGGGGCACTGAAGCTTTCTTT. Protein: CASSTTTGGTEAFF.

The rearrangement links TRBV5-1 to TRBJ2-7; D might be TRBD1 (7 bases). This CDR3 region has 15 residues. In germline, CDR1 is SGHRS, CDR2 YFSETQ. V lost 0 bases, J lost 5 bases, and 15 bases lay in between. The CDR3 bases are TGCGCCAGCAGCTTGGTAGGGCAGGGGGGTGACGAGCAGTACTTC. Translation gives CASSLVGQGGDEQYF.

CDR3 sequence reads: CASTKGQSNYEQYF. Here the CDR3 DNA reads TGTGCCAGCACGAAGGGACAGTCCAACTACGAGCAGTACTTC. J is TRBJ2-7 and V is TRBV2; 7 positions agree with TRBD1. The CDR3 runs to 14 residues. V lost 7 bases to trimming and J lost 3 bases; unmatched junction nucleotides: 9. Germline V gene sequence: CDR1 SNHLY, CDR2 FYNNEI.

The sample holds one count of this clone. The V call is TRBV9, the J call TRBJ2-7, with TRBD2 matching 7 bases. This CDR3 has 15 residues. Germline CDR1 is SGDLS and CDR2 is YYNGEE. The V segment lost 3 bases and the J segment 2 bases; nucleotides outside the gene matches: 8. The CDR3 DNA follows: TGTGCCAGCAGCGCTAGCGGAGGCCCCACCTACGAGCAGTACTTC. Its translation is CASSASGGPTYEQYF.

The chain carries TRBV6-5 and TRBJ1-1; the D is unclear. The V gene's germline CDR1 is MNHEY and CDR2 SVGAGI. Trimming removed 5 bases from V and 3 bases from J, with 16 bases in between. CDR3 length: 15 amino acids. CDR3 amino acids: CASSPLEEGDTEAFF. For the CDR3, the DNA is TGTGCCAGCAGTCCACTCGAGGAGGGAGACACTGAAGCTTTCTTT.

The J gene is TRBJ2-3, the V gene TRBV13, with a weak D call TRBD1 (6 bases). The V and J ends lost 3 bases and 7 bases respectively, with 11 bases between them. The CDR3 is made up of 13 amino acids. Germline assignment: CDR1 PRHDT and CDR2 FYEKMQ (reference sequence). CDR3 loop: CASSLDSGNTQYF. The CDR3 coding sequence is TGTGCCAGCAGCTTGGACAGCGGTAATACGCAGTATTTT.